This note documents a single T cell receptor (beta chain) sequence. Antigen specificity is unknown. The data stem from a study of T cell repertoires in cytomegalovirus infection. Study-level background: Public signatures in TCR beta pointed to CMV infection and matching HLA type.

Study-wide findings and caveats: In two of eight donors, the top clonotype was HLA-C-restricted CMV-specific. Totalled public TCR beta family frequency picked out people who carried CMV plus the relevant HLA.

TCRdb fed the reads into MiXCR, producing one record per CDR3 protein. The repertoire holds some 200,000 distinct CDR3 sequences, with 35% to 40% as singletons. This receptor was taken from a human donor in good health (CMV status not recorded). Some clones in this sample may be carry-over from other donors' samples. The specimen was CD8+ T cells from cultured PBMCs, collected from culture after CMV antigen stimulation.

The CDR3 protein is CASSYMTSGTRYNEQFF. The CDR3 region has the DNA TGTGCCAGCAGTTACATGACTAGCGGGACTCGCTACAATGAGCAGTTCTTC. The V gene is TRBV6-2 or TRBV6-3, the J gene TRBJ2-1; 11 bases are a match to TRBD2. Germline values: CDR1 MNHEY, CDR2 SVGEGT. J was trimmed by 3 bases and V by 2 bases; bases with no gene match: 6. The CDR3 is made up of 17 amino acids.